Listed here are 24 T cell receptor beta chains from one sample, sequenced in a study of Ad26.COV2.S vaccination and SARS-CoV-2 variants. Assay used: immunoSEQ multiplex PCR; TCRdb lists only in-frame clones, some missing. Of roughly 700,000 clones in the sample, approximately 88% were seen once. This sample's treatment: some 20 received Ad26.COV2.S at low or high dose, single or two shots; 5 received placebo; per-sample allocation not given. Sampling was performed 63 days after the first vaccine or placebo injection. Sequenced material: peripheral blood, taken in a trial of Ad26.COV2.S vaccine versus placebo. All receptors derive from a person between 18 and 60 years old who received the Ad26.COV2.S COVID-19 vaccine or a placebo.

A note on this clone: Compared with germline, one end of the junction differs, possibly owing to a read error. J is TRBJ1-2 and V is TRBV9, with a weak D call TRBD1 (6 bases). This CDR3 region has 14 residues. Germline V gene data show CDR1 as SGDLS and CDR2 as YYNGEE. The DNA of the CDR3 is TGTGCCAGCAGCGTTGGGTGGGGGCCCCGAATCGGGGCGTTC. Protein product: CASSVGWGPRIGAF.

This clone was detected a few times. This rearrangement joins TRBV3-1 (or the pseudogene TRBV3-2) to TRBJ2-7; 9 bases match TRBD2. Trimming at V came to 4 bases and at J to 2 bases, leaving 3 bases not matched to a gene. CDR1 and CDR2 from the germline V gene are LGHDT and YNNKEL (reference sequence). The CDR3 consists of 14 residues. The CDR3: CASSPRLAAYEQYF. DNA for the CDR3: TGTGCCAGCAGCCCAAGACTAGCGGCCTACGAGCAGTACTTC.

The rearrangement links TRBV12-3 or TRBV12-4 to TRBJ2-2, with TRBD2 as a possible D gene (5 bases). The CDR3 totals 13 residues. The V gene lost 6 bases and the J gene lost 5 bases, with 10 bases spanning the gap. The CDR3 DNA follows: TGTGCCAGCAGCCTCCTAGCAACCGGGGAGCTGTTTTTT. Protein: CASSLLATGELFF.

The chain links TRBV21-1 to TRBJ2-2; the D call TRBD2 from the table was never checked on the DNA. TRBV21-1 is a pseudogene locus. The CDR3 contains 15 residues. The CDR3 nucleotides are TGTGCCAACCCCACCGGGAGGGCCGACACCGGGGAGCTGTTTTTT. Translating gives CANPTGRADTGELFF.

The chain has TRBV27 and TRBJ2-1, with 7 bases identical to TRBD1. V lost 5 bases, J lost 3 bases, and 7 bases stayed unmatched. Germline CDR1 is MNHEY and CDR2 is SMNVEV (reference sequence). There are 15 residues in the CDR3. The CDR3 nucleotides read TGTGCCAGCAGTGTGGACAGGCCTAACTACAATGAGCAGTTCTTC. It is translated as CASSVDRPNYNEQFF.

This sequence joins TRBV3-1 (or the pseudogene TRBV3-2) and TRBJ2-7; D might be TRBD2 (5 bases). The germline gives CDR1 LGHDT, CDR2 YNNKEL (reference sequence). This CDR3 region has 12 residues. Trimming cost V 4 bases and J 4 bases, with 8 bases left between them. CDR3 DNA: TGTGCCAGCAGCCTGGACTGGTACGAGCAGTACTTC. Amino acid sequence: CASSLDWYEQYF.

V is TRBV15 and J is TRBJ2-5; D unresolved. V lost 8 bases and J lost 0, with 13 bases in between. This CDR3 has 14 residues. CDR1 is LNHNV, CDR2 YYDKDF, per germline (reference sequence). As DNA, the CDR3 is TGTGCCACCGCGGTTTGGCGGTACCAAGAGACCCAGTACTTC. Amino acids: CATAVWRYQETQYF.

The rearrangement joins TRBV5-1 to TRBJ2-3; a possible D gene is TRBD2 (5 bases). This CDR3 spans 11 amino acids. Germline V gene data show CDR1 as SGHRS and CDR2 as YFSETQ. The V and J ends lost 4 bases and 6 bases respectively, with 6 bases between them. CDR3 DNA sequence: TGCGCCAGCAGCGGGGAGGATACGCAGTATTTT. Protein sequence: CASSGEDTQYF.

This rearrangement joins TRBV1 to TRBJ2-3; the table's D call of TRBD2 was not tested on the DNA. TRBV1 is annotated as a pseudogene. This CDR3 comprises 16 residues. CDR3 protein: CTSSQDSGDSTDTQYF. In nucleotides, the CDR3 is TGCACCAGCAGCCAAGATAGCGGAGATAGCACAGATACGCAGTATTTT.

The genes are TRBV18 and TRBJ2-3; D possibly uses TRBD1 or TRBD2 (5 bases each). The V end lost 3 bases, the J end lost 2 bases, and 12 bases lay between the germline ends. Per the germline V gene, CDR1 is KGHSH and CDR2 is LQKENI. The CDR3 totals 15 residues. The CDR3 nucleotides read TGTGCCAGCTCACCCGGGGACCTCTCCACAGATACGCAGTATTTT. It codes for CASSPGDLSTDTQYF.

J is TRBJ1-2 and V is TRBV3-1 (or the pseudogene TRBV3-2); D gene unclear. The germline V gene has CDR1 LGHDT and CDR2 YNNKEL (reference sequence). This CDR3 has 11 residues. With 1 base removed from V and 6 bases from J, the gap between germline ends came to 3 bases. CDR3: CASSQANGYTF. For the CDR3, the DNA is TGTGCCAGCAGCCAAGCTAATGGCTACACCTTC.

The chain links TRBV7-3 to TRBJ2-7; tentatively, D is TRBD1 (6 bases). V lost 1 base to trimming and J lost 7 bases, with 17 bases between them. Per the germline V gene, CDR1 is SGHTA and CDR2 is FQGTGA. This CDR3 comprises 15 residues. The CDR3 reads CASSLSPTGNFEQYF. DNA of the CDR3: TGTGCCAGCAGCTTAAGCCCTACAGGGAATTTTGAGCAGTACTTC.

V gene TRBV4-1 combines with J gene TRBJ2-2; D ambiguous. Looked up from germline, CDR1 is MGHRA and CDR2 is YSYEKL. The CDR3 length is 12 residues. V shed 6 bases and J shed 4 bases, with 6 bases lying between them. The CDR3 sequence is CASRQPTGELFF. In DNA form, the CDR3 reads TGCGCCAGCAGACAGCCCACCGGGGAGCTGTTTTTT.

The chain employs TRBV11-2 and TRBJ1-6, with 7 bases fitting TRBD1. V lost 3 bases to trimming and J lost 9 bases; unmatched junction nucleotides: 5. In germline, CDR1 is SGHAT, CDR2 FQNNGV. The CDR3 covers 14 residues. The CDR3 DNA sequence: TGTGCCAGCAGCTTGGACAGGTTCAGTTCACCCCTCCACTTT. Amino acid sequence: CASSLDRFSSPLHF. Drawing the rest from reference TRBV11-2 and TRBJ1-6, the complete variable domain is EAGVAQSPRYKIIEKRQSVAFWCNPISGHATLYWYQQILGQGPKLLIQFQNNGVVDDSQLPKDRFSAERLKGVDSTLKIQPAKLEDSAVYLCASSLDRFSSPLHFGNGTRLTVT.

The chain recombines TRBV7-9 with TRBJ1-2; TRBD1 matches 7 bases. Germline CDR1 is SEHNR and CDR2 is FQNEAQ (reference sequence). The trim removed 0 bases at V and 6 bases at J, leaving 4 bases unmatched. This CDR3 has 14 residues. The CDR3 spells CASSLALGTDGYTF. The DNA of the CDR3 is TGTGCCAGCAGCTTAGCCCTCGGGACAGATGGCTACACCTTC.

V gene TRBV6-6 combines with J gene TRBJ1-2; D is ambiguous. Trimming removed 8 bases at V and 2 bases at J, with 12 bases between. CDR1 and CDR2 (germline): MNHNY, SVGAGI (reference sequence). CDR3 size: 13 residues. CDR3 loop: CASVPIRNYGYTF. DNA for the CDR3: TGTGCCAGCGTCCCAATAAGGAACTATGGCTACACCTTC.

The genes are TRBV10-3 and TRBJ1-3; D possibly corresponds to TRBD1 (5 bases). The CDR3 is made up of 12 amino acids. V was shortened by 4 bases and J by 10 bases, with 11 bases between the two germline ends. CDR1 ENHRY and CDR2 SYGVKD come from the germline V gene. The CDR3 sequence is CAISALEGTIYF. CDR3 nucleotide sequence: TGTGCCATCAGTGCCCTGGAGGGGACCATATATTTT.

The rearrangement uses TRBV9 and TRBJ1-1; D is ambiguous. Germline CDR1 and CDR2: SGDLS and YYNGEE. The CDR3 is made up of 13 amino acids. V was pared by 4 bases and J by 0 bases, with 7 bases between. Written as DNA, the CDR3 is TGTGCCAGCAGCAACAGCATGAACACTGAAGCTTTCTTT. Amino acids: CASSNSMNTEAFF. Complete variable domain (other parts from reference TRBV9 and TRBJ1-1): DSGVTQTPKHLITATGQRVTLRCSPRSGDLSVYWYQQSLDQGLQFLIQYYNGEERAKGNILERFSAQQFPDLHSELNLSSLELGDSALYFCASSNSMNTEAFFGQGTRLTVV.

V gene TRBV6-2 or TRBV6-3 combines with J gene TRBJ1-5; a possible D gene is TRBD1 (6 bases). Germline values: CDR1 MNHEY, CDR2 SVGEGT. V was shortened by 2 bases and J by 2 bases, with 13 bases between the two germline ends. This CDR3 has 16 residues. The DNA for the CDR3 is TGTGCCAGCAGTTACGTGGCAGGGGAGGGCAATCAGCCCCAGCATTTT. Protein: CASSYVAGEGNQPQHF.

This chain links TRBV10-3 with TRBJ1-5, with TRBD1 as a possible D gene (5 bases). The CDR3 covers 13 residues. Trimming removed 8 bases from V and 3 bases from J, with 11 bases in between. Germline loops: CDR1 ENHRY, CDR2 SYGVKD. Here the CDR3 reads CAISGYINQPQHF. The CDR3 DNA reads TGTGCCATCTCAGGGTACATCAATCAGCCCCAGCATTTT.

The V and J genes are TRBV24-1 and TRBJ1-6, with 8 bases that match TRBD1. The CDR3 loop spans 13 amino acids. Trimming cost V 9 bases and J 7 bases; bases outside gene matches: 4. The germline V gene encodes CDR1 KGHDR and CDR2 SFDVKD. The CDR3: CATGDRGNSPLHF. In nucleotides, the CDR3 is TGTGCCACCGGAGACAGGGGCAATTCACCCCTCCACTTT.

The chain combines TRBV20-1 with TRBJ2-7; D is possibly TRBD2 (5 bases). The V end was cut by 3 bases, the J end by 1 base, with 13 bases between. Germline V CDR1 and CDR2: DFQATT, SNEGSKA (reference sequence). The CDR3 runs to 14 residues. CDR3 DNA: TGCAGTGCTAGTAGTTGGGGAGTTTCCTACGAGCAGTACTTC. It codes for CSASSWGVSYEQYF.

This clone was seen just once. The rearrangement joins TRBV7-9 to TRBJ2-5, with TRBD2 as a possible D gene (7 bases). Trimming removed 2 bases at V and 4 bases at J, with 17 bases between. This CDR3 comprises 16 residues. From germline, CDR1 is SEHNR and CDR2 FQNEAQ (reference sequence). Written as DNA, the CDR3 is TGTGCCAGCAGCTTATACGGGGGGCTCGTTTTAGAGACCCAGTACTTC. Residues: CASSLYGGLVLETQYF.

This chain joins TRBV2 and TRBJ1-2; D is possibly TRBD1 (6 bases). Germline loops: CDR1 SNHLY, CDR2 FYNNEI. Trimming removed 6 bases from V and 4 bases from J, with 15 bases in between. The CDR3 extends over 14 amino acids. CDR3 sequence (DNA): TGTGCCAGCAGAGGACAGTCGTTCACCTATGGCTACACCTTC. Encoded protein: CASRGQSFTYGYTF.